This T cell receptor (beta chain) appears in the sequencing data of a study of T cell responses to AZD1222 COVID-19 vaccine (dated by TCRdb to 2020 to 2023). With regard to the full study: AZD1222 recipients whose second dose came at about 4 weeks and those whose second dose came at about 12 weeks were combined into one group, since spike-specific TCR depth and breadth did not differ between the two schedules. A total of about 230 trial participants underwent TCR sequencing, of whom around 200 received two doses of AZD1222 and some 26 received two doses of the MenACWY control vaccine. Trial participants were enrolled into age subgroups of 18-55, 56-69 and 70-plus years, which contained roughly 150, 30 and 60 TCR-sequenced participants, respectively. The full study reports these points: The vaccine-associated CD4 TCRs covered the entire spike protein, and the dominant responses fell in regions 160-218 and 743-854. After two AZD1222 doses, both the breadth and the depth of spike-specific TCRs were significantly higher than at day 0 and than in MenACWY recipients. Reportedly, close to half of the unique spike-specific TCRs recognized epitopes lying outside the regions that are mutated in the B.1.351 and B.1.1.7 variants. Most participants were white British and females outnumbered males, and the authors suggested that clonal diversity may have been underestimated. Because no day 14 peak-response samples were available, the repertoires could be characterized only after the peak T cell response. Only five to seven AZD1222 recipients were SARS-CoV-2 seropositive at baseline, limiting conclusions about previously exposed vaccinees. The 56-69-year group was small, and its depth increase did not reach significance, likely because of low power.

As regards this clone: The antigen it recognizes is unknown. Base qualities are not provided; no much larger clone lies one nucleotide away.

The CDR3 regions of human TCRbeta chains were subjected to immunosequencing. The study's processing was this. TCRs in the repertoires were compared against a reference library of SARS-CoV-2-specific TCRs that had been generated with the MIRA antigen-specificity platform. Breadth was defined as the fraction of unique TCRs that were SARS-CoV-2-associated, and depth was defined as the fraction of total T cells that were SARS-CoV-2-associated. Each spike-specific TCR was assigned to its reactive spike region and to a CD4 or CD8 class using the MIRA data. Log10-transformed breadth and depth values were compared by one-way ANOVA with Sidak's multiple comparisons tests. TCRdb's version of the immuneACCESS table is confined to in-frame rearrangements and falls short of the full clone set. An unresolved V gene accounts for under half of the shortfall where checked; the remainder is of unknown origin. The V and J calls and clone size are taken from that table; D and trimming were inferred from the DNA. This sample comprises some 140,000 clones, approximately 90% of them detected only once. The ten largest clones capture 5.5% of the sample.

CDR1 SEHNR and CDR2 FQNEAQ were looked up in the germline V gene (reference sequence). V is pared back by 4 bases and J by 5 bases, with 23 bases lying between the germline termini. The CDR3, cysteine through phenylalanine, is 18 amino acids long. The only DNA kept is the CDR3, 54 bases in frame from the first base. The time point label, as the study defines it: baseline before first vaccination. Samples from vaccinated people were obtained from the UK trials COV001 and COV002, which included a single-blind randomized controlled phase 2/3 trial of AZD1222 (ChAdOx1 nCoV-19) in healthy adults. For TCRbeta chain sequencing, PBMC samples were collected from trial participants at day 0 and at day 28 after the second dose.

The V and J genes are TRBV7-9 and TRBJ2-2, with an unclear D gene assignment. This receptor was identified in an adult in good health. The material sequenced was peripheral blood, taken on day 0 of AZD1222 vaccination. The DNA is as follows: TGTGCCAGCAGCTCAAACATCCGGGCCAAGGTGGGGACCGGGGAGCTGTTTTTT. This sequence encodes CASSSNIRAKVGTGELFF.